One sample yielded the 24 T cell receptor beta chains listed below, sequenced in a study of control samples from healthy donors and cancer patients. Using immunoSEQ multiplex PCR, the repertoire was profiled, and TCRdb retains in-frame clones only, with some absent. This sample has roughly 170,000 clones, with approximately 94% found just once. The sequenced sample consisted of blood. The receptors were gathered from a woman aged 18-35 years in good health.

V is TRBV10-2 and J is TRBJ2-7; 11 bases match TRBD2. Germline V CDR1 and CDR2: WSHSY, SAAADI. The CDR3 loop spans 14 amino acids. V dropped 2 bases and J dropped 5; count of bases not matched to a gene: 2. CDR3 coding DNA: TGCGCCAGCAGTGAGACTAGCGGGAGAGACGAGCAGTACTTC. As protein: CASSETSGRDEQYF.

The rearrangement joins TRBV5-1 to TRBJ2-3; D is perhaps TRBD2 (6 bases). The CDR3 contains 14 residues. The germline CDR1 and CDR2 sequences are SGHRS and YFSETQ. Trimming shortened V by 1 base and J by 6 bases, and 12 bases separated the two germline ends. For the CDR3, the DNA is TGCGCCAGCAGCTTGATAGGAGGGCCGGATACGCAGTATTTT. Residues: CASSLIGGPDTQYF.

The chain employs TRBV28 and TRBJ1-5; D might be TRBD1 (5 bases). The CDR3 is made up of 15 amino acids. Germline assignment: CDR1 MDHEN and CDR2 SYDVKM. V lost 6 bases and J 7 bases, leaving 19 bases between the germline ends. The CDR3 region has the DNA TGTGCCAGCAGCCCCGATTGGGGCGAGGGGCAGCCCCAGCATTTT. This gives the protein CASSPDWGEGQPQHF.

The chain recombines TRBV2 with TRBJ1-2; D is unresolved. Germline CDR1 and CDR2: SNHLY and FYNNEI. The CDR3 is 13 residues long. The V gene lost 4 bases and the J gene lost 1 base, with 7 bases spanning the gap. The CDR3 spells CASSGGVNYGYTF. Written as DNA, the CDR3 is TGTGCCAGCAGTGGCGGGGTTAACTATGGCTACACCTTC.

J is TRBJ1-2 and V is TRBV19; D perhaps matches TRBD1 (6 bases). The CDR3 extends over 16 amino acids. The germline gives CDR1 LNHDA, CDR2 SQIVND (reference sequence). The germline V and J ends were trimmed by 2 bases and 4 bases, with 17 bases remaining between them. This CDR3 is CASSIIPRTAPYGYTF. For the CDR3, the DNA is TGTGCCAGTAGTATAATCCCGCGGACAGCCCCCTATGGCTACACCTTC.

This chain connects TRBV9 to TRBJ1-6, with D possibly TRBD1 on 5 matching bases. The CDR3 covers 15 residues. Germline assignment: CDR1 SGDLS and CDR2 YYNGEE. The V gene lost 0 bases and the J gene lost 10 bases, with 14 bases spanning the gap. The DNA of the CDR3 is TGTGCCAGCAGCGTAGAATCGGGGCAGGCCTCACCCCTCCACTTT. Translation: CASSVESGQASPLHF.

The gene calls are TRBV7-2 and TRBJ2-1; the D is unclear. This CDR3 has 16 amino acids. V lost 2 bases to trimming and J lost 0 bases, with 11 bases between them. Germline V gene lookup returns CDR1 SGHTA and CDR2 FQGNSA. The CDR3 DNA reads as TGTGCCAGCAGCTTACAAATGGCAGGCTCCTACAATGAGCAGTTCTTC. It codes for CASSLQMAGSYNEQFF.

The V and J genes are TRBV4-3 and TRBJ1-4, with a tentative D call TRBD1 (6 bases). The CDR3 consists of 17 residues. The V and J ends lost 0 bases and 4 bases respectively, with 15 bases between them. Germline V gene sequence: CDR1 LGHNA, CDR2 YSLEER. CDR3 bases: TGCGCCAGCAGCCAAGATTTCTCGGGGGGCGGTAATGAAAAACTGTTTTTT. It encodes CASSQDFSGGGNEKLFF.

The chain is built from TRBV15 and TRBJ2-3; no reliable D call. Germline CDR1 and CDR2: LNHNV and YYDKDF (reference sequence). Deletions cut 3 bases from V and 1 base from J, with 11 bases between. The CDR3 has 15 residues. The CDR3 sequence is CATSREIRGTDTQYF. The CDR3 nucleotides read TGTGCCACCAGCAGGGAAATCCGGGGCACAGATACGCAGTATTTT.

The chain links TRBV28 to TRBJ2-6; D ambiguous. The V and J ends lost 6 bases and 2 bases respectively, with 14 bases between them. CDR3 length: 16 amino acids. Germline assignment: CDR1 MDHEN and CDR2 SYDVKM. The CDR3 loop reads CASRHSWGPGANVLTF. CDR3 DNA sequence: TGTGCCAGCAGACATTCCTGGGGTCCTGGGGCCAACGTCCTGACTTTC. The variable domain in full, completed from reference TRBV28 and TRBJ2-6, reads DVKVTQSSRYLVKRTGEKVFLECVQDMDHENMFWYRQDPGLGLRLIYFSYDVKMKEKGDIPEGYSVSREKKERFSLILESASTNQTSMYLCASRHSWGPGANVLTFGAGSRLTVL.

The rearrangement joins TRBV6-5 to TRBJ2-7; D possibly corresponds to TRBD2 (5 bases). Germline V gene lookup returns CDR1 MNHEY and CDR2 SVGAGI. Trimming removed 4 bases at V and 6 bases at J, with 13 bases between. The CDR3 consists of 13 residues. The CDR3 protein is CASSLGAGVEQYF. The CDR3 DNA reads TGTGCCAGCAGTTTGGGAGCCGGGGTCGAGCAGTACTTC.

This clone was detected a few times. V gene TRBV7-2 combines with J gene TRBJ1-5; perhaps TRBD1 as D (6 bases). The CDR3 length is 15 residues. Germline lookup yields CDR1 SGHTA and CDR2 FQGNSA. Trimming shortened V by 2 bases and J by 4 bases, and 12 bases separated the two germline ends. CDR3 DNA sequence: TGTGCCAGCAGCTTAACCGGACAGCTAAATCAGCCCCAGCATTTT. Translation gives CASSLTGQLNQPQHF.

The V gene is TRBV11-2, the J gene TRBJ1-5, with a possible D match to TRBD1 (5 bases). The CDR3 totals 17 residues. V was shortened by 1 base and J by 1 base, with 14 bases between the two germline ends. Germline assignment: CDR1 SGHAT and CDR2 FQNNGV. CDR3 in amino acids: CASSLGAADTSNQPQHF. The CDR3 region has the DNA TGTGCCAGCAGCTTAGGGGCGGCGGACACCAGCAATCAGCCCCAGCATTTT.

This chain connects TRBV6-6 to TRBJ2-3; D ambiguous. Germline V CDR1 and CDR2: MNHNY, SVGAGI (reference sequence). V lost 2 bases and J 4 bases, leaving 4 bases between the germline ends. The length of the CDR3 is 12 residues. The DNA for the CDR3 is TGTGCCAGCAGTTACGGGCCAGATACGCAGTATTTT. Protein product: CASSYGPDTQYF.

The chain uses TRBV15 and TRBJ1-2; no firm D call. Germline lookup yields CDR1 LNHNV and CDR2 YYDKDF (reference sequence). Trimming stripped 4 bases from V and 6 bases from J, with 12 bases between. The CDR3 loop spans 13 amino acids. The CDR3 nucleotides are TGTGCCACCAGCACCGAGGGCGGAGATGGCTACACCTTC. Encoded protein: CATSTEGGDGYTF.

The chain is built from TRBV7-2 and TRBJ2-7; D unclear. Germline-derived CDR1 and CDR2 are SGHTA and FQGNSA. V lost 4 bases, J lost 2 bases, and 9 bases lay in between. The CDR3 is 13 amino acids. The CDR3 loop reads CASSSGPTYEQYF. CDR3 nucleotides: TGTGCCAGCAGCTCTGGGCCCACCTACGAGCAGTACTTC.

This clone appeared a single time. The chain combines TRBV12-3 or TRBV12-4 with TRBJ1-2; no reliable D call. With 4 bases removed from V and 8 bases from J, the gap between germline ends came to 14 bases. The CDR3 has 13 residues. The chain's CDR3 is CASSSGEFRGYTF. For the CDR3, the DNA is TGTGCCAGCAGTTCCGGGGAGTTTAGGGGCTACACCTTC.

The CDR3 sequence is CASSLTTAGSGANVLTF. CDR3 DNA sequence: TGTGCCAGCAGCTTAACCACCGCGGGTTCTGGGGCCAACGTCCTGACTTTC. The V gene is TRBV7-3, the J gene TRBJ2-6; a weak D match, TRBD2 (5 bases). V was clipped by 0 bases and J by 1 base, with 10 bases between them. CDR1 and CDR2 (germline): SGHTA, FQGTGA. The CDR3 has 17 residues.

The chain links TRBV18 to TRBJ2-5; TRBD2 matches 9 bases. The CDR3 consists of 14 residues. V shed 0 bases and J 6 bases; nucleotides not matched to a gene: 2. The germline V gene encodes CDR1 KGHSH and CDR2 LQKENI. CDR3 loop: CASSPPASGKTQYF. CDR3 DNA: TGTGCCAGCTCACCACCCGCTAGCGGGAAGACCCAGTACTTC.

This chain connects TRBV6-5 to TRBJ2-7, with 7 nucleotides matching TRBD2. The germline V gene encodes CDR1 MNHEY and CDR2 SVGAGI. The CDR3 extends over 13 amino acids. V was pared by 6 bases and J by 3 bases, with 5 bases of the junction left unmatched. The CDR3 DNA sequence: TGTGCCAGCAGCCTGGGAGGGGACTACGAGCAGTACTTC. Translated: CASSLGGDYEQYF.

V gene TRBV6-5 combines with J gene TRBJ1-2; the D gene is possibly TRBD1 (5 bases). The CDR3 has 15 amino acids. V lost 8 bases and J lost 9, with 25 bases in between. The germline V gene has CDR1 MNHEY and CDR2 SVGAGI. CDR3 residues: CASQEKGLYIMSYTF. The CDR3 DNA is TGTGCCAGCCAAGAAAAGGGGCTCTATATCATGAGCTACACCTTC.

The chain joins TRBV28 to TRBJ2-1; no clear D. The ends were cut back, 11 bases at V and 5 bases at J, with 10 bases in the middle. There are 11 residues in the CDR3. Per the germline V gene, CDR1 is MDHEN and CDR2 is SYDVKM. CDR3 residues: CAPHEDNEQFF. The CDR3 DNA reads TGTGCCCCCCACGAGGACAATGAGCAGTTCTTC.

CDR3 residues: CASSFGVGNTEAFF. The DNA of the CDR3 is TGTGCCAGCTCCTTCGGGGTTGGGAACACTGAAGCTTTCTTT. The chain carries TRBV27 and TRBJ1-1; D gene unclear. The germline CDR1 and CDR2 sequences are MNHEY and SMNVEV (reference sequence). This CDR3 has 14 amino acids. Trimming cost V 8 bases and J 1 base, with 14 bases left between them.

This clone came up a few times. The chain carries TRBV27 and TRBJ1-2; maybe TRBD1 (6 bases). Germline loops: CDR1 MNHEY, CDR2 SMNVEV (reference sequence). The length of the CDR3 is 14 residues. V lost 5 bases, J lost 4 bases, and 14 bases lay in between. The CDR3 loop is CASSPGDKFYGYTF. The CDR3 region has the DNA TGTGCCAGCAGTCCCGGGGACAAGTTCTATGGCTACACCTTC.